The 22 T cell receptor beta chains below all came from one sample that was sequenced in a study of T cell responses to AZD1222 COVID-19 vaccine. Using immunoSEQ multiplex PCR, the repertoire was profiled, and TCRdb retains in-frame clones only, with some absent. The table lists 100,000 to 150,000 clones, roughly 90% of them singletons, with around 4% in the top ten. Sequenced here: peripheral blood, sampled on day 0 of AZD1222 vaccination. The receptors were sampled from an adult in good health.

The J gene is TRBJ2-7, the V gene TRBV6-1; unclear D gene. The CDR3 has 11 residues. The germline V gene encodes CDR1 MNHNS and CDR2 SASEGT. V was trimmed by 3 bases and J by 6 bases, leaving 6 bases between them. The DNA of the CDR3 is TGTGCCAGCAGTGAGTTGCGCGAGCAGTACTTC. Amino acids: CASSELREQYF.

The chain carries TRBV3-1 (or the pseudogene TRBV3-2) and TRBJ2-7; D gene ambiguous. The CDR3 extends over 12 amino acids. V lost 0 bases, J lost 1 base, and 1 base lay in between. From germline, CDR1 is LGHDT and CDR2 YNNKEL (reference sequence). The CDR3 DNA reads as TGTGCCAGCAGCCAAGAATCCTACGAGCAGTACTTC. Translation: CASSQESYEQYF.

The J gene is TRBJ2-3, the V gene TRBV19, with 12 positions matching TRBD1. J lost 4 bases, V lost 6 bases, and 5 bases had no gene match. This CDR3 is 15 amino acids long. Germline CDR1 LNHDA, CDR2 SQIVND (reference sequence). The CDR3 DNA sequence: TGTGCCAGTAGAGCCGGGACAGGGGGCGCAGATACGCAGTATTTT. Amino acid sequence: CASRAGTGGADTQYF.

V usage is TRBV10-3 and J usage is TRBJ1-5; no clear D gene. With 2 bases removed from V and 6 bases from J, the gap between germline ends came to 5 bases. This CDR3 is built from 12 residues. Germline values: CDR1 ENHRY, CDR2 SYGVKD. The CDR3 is CAISEEAQPQHF. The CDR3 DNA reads TGTGCCATCAGTGAGGAGGCTCAGCCCCAGCATTTT.

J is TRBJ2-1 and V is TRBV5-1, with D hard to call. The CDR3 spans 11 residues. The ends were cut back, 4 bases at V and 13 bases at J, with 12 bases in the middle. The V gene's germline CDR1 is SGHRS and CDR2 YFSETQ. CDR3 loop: CASSQDSLQFF. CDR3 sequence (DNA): TGCGCCAGCAGCCAAGACTCATTACAGTTCTTC.

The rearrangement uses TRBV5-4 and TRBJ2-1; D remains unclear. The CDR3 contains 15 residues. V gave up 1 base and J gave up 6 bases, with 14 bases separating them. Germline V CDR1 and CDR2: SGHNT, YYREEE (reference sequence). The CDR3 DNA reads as TGTGCCAGCAGCTTGTACGAGACTTCGGGCAATGAGCAGTTCTTC. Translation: CASSLYETSGNEQFF.

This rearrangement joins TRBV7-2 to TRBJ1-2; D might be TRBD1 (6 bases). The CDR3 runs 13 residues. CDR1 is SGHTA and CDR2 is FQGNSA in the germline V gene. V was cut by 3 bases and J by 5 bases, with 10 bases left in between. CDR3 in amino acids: CASSLPGQYGYTF. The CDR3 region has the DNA TGTGCCAGCAGCTTGCCAGGACAGTATGGCTACACCTTC.

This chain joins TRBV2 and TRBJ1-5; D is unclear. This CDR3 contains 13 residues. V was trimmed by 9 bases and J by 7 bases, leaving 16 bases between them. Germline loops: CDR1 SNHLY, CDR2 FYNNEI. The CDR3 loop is CASTAGLRQPQHF. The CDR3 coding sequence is TGTGCCAGTACGGCAGGATTACGGCAGCCCCAGCATTTT.

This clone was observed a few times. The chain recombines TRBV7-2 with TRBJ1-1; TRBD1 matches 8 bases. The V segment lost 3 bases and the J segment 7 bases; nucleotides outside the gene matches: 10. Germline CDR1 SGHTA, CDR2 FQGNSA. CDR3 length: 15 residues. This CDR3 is CASSFTGGWEGEAFF. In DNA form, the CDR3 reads TGTGCCAGCAGCTTCACAGGGGGTTGGGAAGGTGAAGCTTTCTTT.

CDR3 nucleotide sequence: TGTGCCAGCAGTTTGGGAAGGGGAGTCTATCAGCCCCAGCATTTT. Translating it yields CASSLGRGVYQPQHF. J is TRBJ1-5 and V is TRBV28; D may be TRBD1 (5 bases). The CDR3 sequence is 15 residues long. CDR1 is MDHEN, CDR2 SYDVKM, per germline. V was shortened by 3 bases and J by 5 bases, with 14 bases between the two germline ends.

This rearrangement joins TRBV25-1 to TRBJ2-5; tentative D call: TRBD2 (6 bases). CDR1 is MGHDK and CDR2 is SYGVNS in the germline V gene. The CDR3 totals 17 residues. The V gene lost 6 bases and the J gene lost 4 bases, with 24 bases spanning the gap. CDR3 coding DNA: TGTGCCAGCAGCCCGAATCCCGCGGGGCCCCTGGGAGAGACCCAGTACTTC. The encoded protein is CASSPNPAGPLGETQYF. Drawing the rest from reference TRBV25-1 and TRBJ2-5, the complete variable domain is EADIYQTPRYLVIGTGKKITLECSQTMGHDKMYWYQQDPGMELHLIHYSYGVNSTEKGDLSSESTVSRIRTEHFPLTLESARPSHTSQYLCASSPNPAGPLGETQYFGPGTRLLVL.

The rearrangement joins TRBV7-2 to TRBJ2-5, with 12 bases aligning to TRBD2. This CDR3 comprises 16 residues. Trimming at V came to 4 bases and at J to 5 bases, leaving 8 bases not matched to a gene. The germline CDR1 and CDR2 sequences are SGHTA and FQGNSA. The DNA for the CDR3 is TGTGCCAGCAGCTGGCGTCTAGCGGGGGGGCCTGAGACCCAGTACTTC. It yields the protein CASSWRLAGGPETQYF.

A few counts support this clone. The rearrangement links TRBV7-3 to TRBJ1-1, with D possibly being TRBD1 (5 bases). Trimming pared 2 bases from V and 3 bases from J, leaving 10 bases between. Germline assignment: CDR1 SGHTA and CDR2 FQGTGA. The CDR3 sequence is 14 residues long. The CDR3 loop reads CASSLGQGHTEAFF. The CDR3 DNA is TGTGCCAGCAGCTTAGGTCAGGGTCACACTGAAGCTTTCTTT.

The CDR3, as DNA: TGTGCCAGCAGACAGGAAAGGAACACCGGGGAGCTGTTTTTT. It translates to CASRQERNTGELFF. V usage is TRBV11-3 and J usage is TRBJ2-2; D might be TRBD1 (5 bases). The ends were cut back, 6 bases at V and 1 base at J, with 9 bases in the middle. CDR1 SGHNT and CDR2 YENEEA come from the germline V gene. The CDR3 has 14 residues.

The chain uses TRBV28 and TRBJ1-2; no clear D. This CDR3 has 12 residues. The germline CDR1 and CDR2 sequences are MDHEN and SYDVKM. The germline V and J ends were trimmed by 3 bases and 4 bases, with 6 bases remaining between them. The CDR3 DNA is TGTGCCAGCAGTTTGGCAGTCTATGGCTACACCTTC. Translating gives CASSLAVYGYTF.

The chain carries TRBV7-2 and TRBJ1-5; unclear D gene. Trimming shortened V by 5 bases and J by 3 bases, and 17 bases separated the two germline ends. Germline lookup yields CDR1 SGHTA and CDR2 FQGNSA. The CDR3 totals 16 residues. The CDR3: CASSPTGTSPNQPQHF. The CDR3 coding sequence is TGTGCCAGCAGCCCGACTGGTACTTCCCCCAATCAGCCCCAGCATTTT. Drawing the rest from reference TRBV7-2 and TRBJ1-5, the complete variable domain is GAGVSQSPSNKVTEKGKDVELRCDPISGHTALYWYRQSLGQGLEFLIYFQGNSAPDKSGLPSDRFSAERTGGSVSTLTIQRTQQEDSAVYLCASSPTGTSPNQPQHFGDGTRLSIL.

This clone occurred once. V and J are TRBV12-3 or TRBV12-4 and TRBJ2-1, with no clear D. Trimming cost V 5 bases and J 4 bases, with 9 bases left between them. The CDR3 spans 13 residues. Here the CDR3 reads CASSLARYNEQFF. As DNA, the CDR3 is TGTGCCAGCAGTCTGGCAAGATACAATGAGCAGTTCTTC.

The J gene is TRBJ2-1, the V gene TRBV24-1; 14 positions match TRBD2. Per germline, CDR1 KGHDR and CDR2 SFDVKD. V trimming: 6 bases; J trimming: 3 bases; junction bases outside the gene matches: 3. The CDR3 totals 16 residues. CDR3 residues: CATSRTSGGFYNEQFF. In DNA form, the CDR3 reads TGTGCCACCAGTAGGACTAGCGGGGGGTTCTACAATGAGCAGTTCTTC.

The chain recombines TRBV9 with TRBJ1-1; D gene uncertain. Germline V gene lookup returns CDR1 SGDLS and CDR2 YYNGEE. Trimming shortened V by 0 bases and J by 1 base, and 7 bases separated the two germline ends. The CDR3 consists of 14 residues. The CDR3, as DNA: TGTGCCAGCAGCGTAGACGCGAGGAACACTGAAGCTTTCTTT. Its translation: CASSVDARNTEAFF.

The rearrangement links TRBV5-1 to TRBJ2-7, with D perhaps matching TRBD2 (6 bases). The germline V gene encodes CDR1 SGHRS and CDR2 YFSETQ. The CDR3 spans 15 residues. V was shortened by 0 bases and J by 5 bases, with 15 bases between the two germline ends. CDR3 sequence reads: CASSLGRREVNEQYF. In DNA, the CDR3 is TGCGCCAGCAGCTTGGGGCGCAGGGAGGTTAACGAGCAGTACTTC. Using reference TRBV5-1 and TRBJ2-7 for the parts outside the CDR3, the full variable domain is KAGVTQTPRYLIKTRGQQVTLSCSPISGHRSVSWYQQTPGQGLQFLFEYFSETQRNKGNFPGRFSGRQFSNSRSEMNVSTLELGDSALYLCASSLGRREVNEQYFGPGTRLTVT.

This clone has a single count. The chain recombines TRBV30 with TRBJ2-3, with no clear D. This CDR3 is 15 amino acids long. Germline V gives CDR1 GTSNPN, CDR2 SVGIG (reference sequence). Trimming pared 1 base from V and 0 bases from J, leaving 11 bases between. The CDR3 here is CAWSGGSLSTDTQYF. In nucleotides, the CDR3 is TGTGCCTGGAGTGGAGGCAGCCTTAGCACAGATACGCAGTATTTT.

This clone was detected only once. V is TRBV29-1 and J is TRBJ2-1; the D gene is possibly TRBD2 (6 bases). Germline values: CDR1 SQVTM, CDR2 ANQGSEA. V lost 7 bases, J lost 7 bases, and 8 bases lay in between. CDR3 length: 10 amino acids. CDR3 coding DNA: TGCAGCGCCGCGGGGAATGAGCAGTTCTTC. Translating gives CSAAGNEQFF.